The 24 T cell receptor beta chains in this list originate from one sample, sequenced in a study of shared clonotypes between healthy human individuals (dated by TCRdb to the early 2020s). CD8 naive samples were CD45RO-negative cells positively selected for CCR7, giving a CD45RA+CCR7+ population that excluded TemRA cells. Preparation of the library involved the immunoSEQ multiplex PCR assay. The table was pulled from immuneACCESS by TCRdb, which kept in-frame rearrangements only. Such tables lose some clones; where checked, under half of the loss comes from unresolved V genes, and the rest has no known cause. The sample contains hundreds of thousands of clones, around 96% of them found a single time. The top ten clones comprise roughly 0.1% of the sample. Specimen: naive CD8+ T cells sorted from blood. The sample's cell subset or site label is to be understood as: CD45RA+CCR7+. The receptors were gathered from a woman aged 25 to 39 in good health.

The chain has TRBV9 and TRBJ2-3; tentatively, D is TRBD2 (6 bases). Trimming stripped 3 bases from V and 2 bases from J, with 22 bases between. CDR3 length equals 18 residues. Germline V gene lookup returns CDR1 SGDLS and CDR2 YYNGEE. The CDR3 DNA reads as TGTGCCAGCAGCGAGGCCCCCGGGGCGAGCGGGTTCACAGATACGCAGTATTTT. It codes for CASSEAPGASGFTDTQYF.

Regarding this clone: Other DNA sequences in this sample translate to the same CDR3. The rearrangement joins TRBV7-9 to TRBJ2-7; D gene unclear. The CDR3 covers 14 residues. The ends were cut back, 1 base at V and 3 bases at J, with 10 bases in the middle. The germline CDR1 and CDR2 sequences are SEHNR and FQNEAQ (reference sequence). For the CDR3, the DNA is TGTGCCAGCAGCTTAGACCCGCCATTCTACGAGCAGTACTTC. It encodes CASSLDPPFYEQYF. Drawing the rest from reference TRBV7-9 and TRBJ2-7, the complete variable domain is DTGVSQNPRHKITKRGQNVTFRCDPISEHNRLYWYRQTLGQGPEFLTYFQNEAQLEKSRLLSDRFSAERPKGSFSTLEIQRTEQGDSAMYLCASSLDPPFYEQYFGPGTRLTVT.

The rearrangement uses TRBV27 and TRBJ1-2; 9 nucleotides align to TRBD1. The CDR3 length is 17 residues. The V and J ends lost 6 bases and 1 base, in that order; junction bases with no gene match: 12. Per germline, CDR1 MNHEY and CDR2 SMNVEV (reference sequence). The CDR3 here is CASRPGQGLPSNYGYTF. CDR3 DNA: TGTGCCAGCAGGCCGGGACAGGGCCTCCCAAGTAACTATGGCTACACCTTC.

The chain combines TRBV7-9 with TRBJ1-3; unclear D gene. Per the germline V gene, CDR1 is SEHNR and CDR2 is FQNEAQ (reference sequence). The CDR3 has 13 residues. Trimming pared 1 base from V and 3 bases from J, leaving 4 bases between. The CDR3 region has the DNA TGTGCCAGCAGCTTAGTCATTGGAAACACCATATATTTT. Translation gives CASSLVIGNTIYF.

This chain joins TRBV6-1 and TRBJ1-2; D is ambiguous. The CDR3 is made up of 14 amino acids. The V and J ends lost 2 bases and 4 bases respectively, with 11 bases between them. The germline V gene has CDR1 MNHNS and CDR2 SASEGT. CDR3 sequence reads: CASSELGSPYGYTF. The CDR3, as DNA: TGTGCCAGCAGTGAATTAGGGAGCCCCTATGGCTACACCTTC.

The rearrangement uses TRBV7-6 and TRBJ1-1, with D tentatively TRBD1 (5 bases). CDR1 is SGHVS and CDR2 is FNYEAQ in the germline V gene. V was trimmed by 1 base and J by 6 bases, leaving 12 bases between them. There are 14 residues in the CDR3. The CDR3 DNA sequence: TGTGCCAGCAGCTTAGAGCCAGGGAGTCCTGAAGCTTTCTTT. It encodes CASSLEPGSPEAFF.

This rearrangement joins TRBV5-4 to TRBJ2-3; D may be TRBD2 (6 bases). Trimming removed 4 bases from V and 5 bases from J, with 11 bases in between. The CDR3 is 13 residues long. In germline, CDR1 is SGHNT, CDR2 YYREEE (reference sequence). The DNA of the CDR3 is TGTGCCAGCAGCCCGGGACTCCAAGATACGCAGTATTTT. Residues: CASSPGLQDTQYF.

The chain recombines TRBV11-2 with TRBJ2-3; 11 bases match TRBD2. The CDR3 is made up of 15 amino acids. CDR1 and CDR2 from the germline V gene are SGHAT and FQNNGV. The junction had 4 bases not matched to a gene; V was cut back by 6 bases and J by 2 bases. The CDR3 loop reads CASRPGLAATDTQYF. The CDR3 bases are TGTGCCAGCAGACCGGGACTAGCGGCCACAGATACGCAGTATTTT. The whole variable domain, filled in from reference TRBV11-2 and TRBJ2-3, reads EAGVAQSPRYKIIEKRQSVAFWCNPISGHATLYWYQQILGQGPKLLIQFQNNGVVDDSQLPKDRFSAERLKGVDSTLKIQPAKLEDSAVYLCASRPGLAATDTQYFGPGTRLTVL.

V is TRBV5-6 and J is TRBJ2-7; TRBD2 matches at 9 bases. Germline V lookup: CDR1 SGHDT, CDR2 YYEEEE. J gave up 3 bases and V 5 bases, and 6 bases lay outside the gene matches. The CDR3 contains 14 residues. The CDR3: CASSSGTSFYEQYF. CDR3 DNA: TGTGCCAGCAGTTCCGGGACTAGCTTCTACGAGCAGTACTTC. The full variable domain, rest sourced from reference TRBV5-6 and TRBJ2-7, is DAGVTQSPTHLIKTRGQQVTLRCSPKSGHDTVSWYQQALGQGPQFIFQYYEEEERQRGNFPDRFSGHQFPNYSSELNVNALLLGDSALYLCASSSGTSFYEQYFGPGTRLTVT.

The chain links TRBV7-9 to TRBJ2-1; TRBD2 agrees at 12 bases. This CDR3 spans 16 amino acids. Germline CDR1 is SEHNR and CDR2 is FQNEAQ (reference sequence). V trimming: 1 base; J trimming: 8 bases; junction bases outside the gene matches: 6. CDR3 sequence (DNA): TGTGCCAGCAGCTTAGTTAGACTAGCGGGAGTTTATGAGCAGTTCTTC. Translating gives CASSLVRLAGVYEQFF.

The rearrangement joins TRBV28 to TRBJ2-3; 10 positions match TRBD2. V was clipped by 8 bases and J by 4 bases; unmatched bases: 6. The V gene's germline CDR1 is MDHEN and CDR2 SYDVKM. The CDR3 loop spans 14 amino acids. CDR3 residues: CASSPSGSPDTQYF. The DNA of the CDR3 is TGTGCCAGCTCACCTAGCGGGAGCCCAGATACGCAGTATTTT.

The J gene is TRBJ2-1, the V gene TRBV18; possibly TRBD1 for D (5 bases). V was shortened by 2 bases and J by 1 base, with 12 bases between the two germline ends. CDR1 KGHSH and CDR2 LQKENI come from the germline V gene. The CDR3 totals 16 residues. As DNA, the CDR3 is TGTGCCAGCTCACCATCCGAAAGGGGATCCTACAATGAGCAGTTCTTC. It codes for CASSPSERGSYNEQFF.

The rearrangement joins TRBV5-8 to TRBJ1-5; 12 bases agree with TRBD1. The V and J ends lost 5 bases and 7 bases, in that order; junction bases with no gene match: 7. The CDR3 length is 15 residues. Per the germline V gene, CDR1 is SGHTS and CDR2 is YDEGEE. Written as DNA, the CDR3 is TGTGCCAGCAGAGCCGGGACAGGGGGCCGCCAGCCCCAGCATTTT. Translation: CASRAGTGGRQPQHF.

The chain employs TRBV28 and TRBJ2-2, with 9 bases matching TRBD1. The V segment lost 4 bases and the J segment 7 bases; nucleotides outside the gene matches: 16. The CDR3 spans 18 residues. Germline loops: CDR1 MDHEN, CDR2 SYDVKM. The CDR3: CASSSTIRDRAYHGELFF. CDR3 sequence (DNA): TGTGCCAGCAGTTCCACGATTCGGGACAGGGCCTACCACGGGGAGCTGTTTTTT.

The V call is TRBV28, the J call TRBJ1-1; no firm D call. The CDR3 length is 13 residues. Germline values: CDR1 MDHEN, CDR2 SYDVKM. Deletions cut 3 bases from V and 4 bases from J, with 9 bases between. The CDR3 sequence is CASSLSVPTEAFF. CDR3 nucleotide sequence: TGTGCCAGCAGTTTGTCAGTACCCACTGAAGCTTTCTTT.

The CDR3 loop reads CASSLGTGFNEQFF. The CDR3 DNA sequence: TGTGCCAGCAGTTTAGGGACAGGGTTTAATGAGCAGTTCTTC. The V and J genes are TRBV27 and TRBJ2-1, with 9 positions matching TRBD1. This CDR3 has 14 amino acids. The V gene end was trimmed by 2 bases and the J gene end by 7 bases; junction bases not matched to a gene: 3. Germline CDR1 reads MNHEY; CDR2 reads SMNVEV (reference sequence).

Points on this clone: This CDR3 is also generated by other DNA sequences in the sample. The rearrangement joins TRBV19 to TRBJ1-3; 8 nucleotides match TRBD1. The junction had 2 bases not matched to a gene; V was cut back by 4 bases and J by 0 bases. The CDR3 is 15 residues long. CDR1 LNHDA and CDR2 SQIVND come from the germline V gene (reference sequence). CDR3 coding DNA: TGTGCCAGTAGTACTGGGACAGGCTCTGGAAACACCATATATTTT. This encodes CASSTGTGSGNTIYF.

This clone was counted a single time. The chain uses TRBV7-2 and TRBJ2-7; 7 positions agree with TRBD2. The CDR3 contains 14 residues. Losses at the gene ends were 5 bases for V and 3 bases for J; bases not matched to a gene: 7. CDR1 is SGHTA and CDR2 is FQGNSA in the germline V gene. In nucleotides, the CDR3 is TGTGCCAGCAGCCAGAGACTAGCAGGCTACGAGCAGTACTTC. Protein product: CASSQRLAGYEQYF.

V and J are TRBV5-1 and TRBJ1-1, with D tentatively TRBD1 (5 bases). Germline V gene data show CDR1 as SGHRS and CDR2 as YFSETQ. The CDR3 runs to 15 residues. V was shortened by 3 bases and J by 7 bases, with 19 bases between the two germline ends. CDR3 DNA: TGCGCCAGCAGCTCTCGACAGAGTTTCAAGATTGAAGCTTTCTTT. This encodes CASSSRQSFKIEAFF.

Only one count was recorded for this clone. The CDR3, as DNA: TGTGCCAGCAGTTTCCAGGGAATCGTCAATGAGCAGTTCTTC. Amino acids: CASSFQGIVNEQFF. The V call is TRBV28, the J call TRBJ2-1; a possible D gene is TRBD1 (5 bases). The CDR3 totals 14 residues. The germline V gene encodes CDR1 MDHEN and CDR2 SYDVKM. The germline V and J ends were trimmed by 3 bases and 6 bases, with 12 bases remaining between them.

This rearrangement joins TRBV6-1 to TRBJ1-1; no clear D. The CDR3 spans 13 residues. The V and J ends lost 3 bases and 5 bases respectively, with 10 bases between them. The germline CDR1 and CDR2 sequences are MNHNS and SASEGT. The CDR3 coding sequence is TGTGCCAGCAGTGAGACCGGGGAGACTGAAGCTTTCTTT. Its protein product is CASSETGETEAFF.

In the case of this clone: This specimen includes other DNA sequences encoding the same CDR3. V and J are TRBV11-3 and TRBJ2-7; perhaps TRBD1 as D (6 bases). The CDR3 is 13 residues long. CDR1 SGHNT and CDR2 YENEEA come from the germline V gene. Trimming shortened V by 1 base and J by 7 bases, and 11 bases separated the two germline ends. Here the CDR3 reads CASSLGQGSEQYF. Here the CDR3 DNA reads TGTGCCAGCAGCTTAGGCCAGGGGAGTGAGCAGTACTTC.

The chain's CDR3 is CASSRLAGYPNEQFF. The CDR3 coding sequence is TGTGCCAGCAGTCGATTAGCGGGGTACCCCAATGAGCAGTTCTTC. The chain combines TRBV28 with TRBJ2-1; 8 positions match TRBD2. The CDR3 spans 15 residues. Germline V gene data show CDR1 as MDHEN and CDR2 as SYDVKM. V was clipped by 5 bases and J by 6 bases; unmatched bases: 9.

This chain joins TRBV7-9 and TRBJ1-1; D not certain. CDR3 length: 16 amino acids. Per germline, CDR1 SEHNR and CDR2 FQNEAQ (reference sequence). V lost 2 bases and J lost 1, with 14 bases in between. CDR3 region: CASSLPPRTGNTEAFF. The DNA of the CDR3 is TGTGCCAGCAGCTTACCTCCTCGGACGGGGAACACTGAAGCTTTCTTT.